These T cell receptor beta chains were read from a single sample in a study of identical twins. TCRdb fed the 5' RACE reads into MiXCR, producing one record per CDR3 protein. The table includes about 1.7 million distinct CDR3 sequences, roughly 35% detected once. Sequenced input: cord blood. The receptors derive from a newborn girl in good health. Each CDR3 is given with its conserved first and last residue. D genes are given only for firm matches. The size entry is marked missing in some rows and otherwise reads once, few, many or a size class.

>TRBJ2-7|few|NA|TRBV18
CASSPTAYNEQYF
TGTGCCAGCTCACCGACAGCCTACAATGAGCAGTACTTC
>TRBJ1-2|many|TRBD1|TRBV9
CASSPRQGHYGYTF
TGTGCCAGCAGCCCGAGACAGGGGCACTATGGCTACACCTTC
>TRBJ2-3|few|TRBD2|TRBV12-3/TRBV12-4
CASSLFFGLAGGRDTQYF
TGTGCCAGCAGTCTCTTTTTTGGACTAGCGGGGGGTAGGGATACGCAGTATTTT
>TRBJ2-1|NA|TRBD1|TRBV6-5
CASSQDRAPLNEQFF
TGTGCCAGCAGTCAAGACAGGGCCCCCTTGAATGAGCAGTTCTTC
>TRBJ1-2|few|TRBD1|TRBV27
CASSPSRTGTIYGYTF
TGTGCCAGCAGTCCTTCCCGGACAGGTACCATCTATGGCTACACCTTC
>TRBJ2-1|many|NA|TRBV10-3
CAISEGFHNEQFF
TGTGCCATCAGTGAAGGGTTCCACAATGAGCAGTTCTTC
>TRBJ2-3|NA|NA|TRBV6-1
CASSEEGMRAYLPDTQYF
TGTGCCAGCAGTGAAGAGGGTATGAGGGCGTATCTTCCAGATACGCAGTATTTT
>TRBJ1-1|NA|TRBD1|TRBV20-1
CSARALGQKNTEAFF
TGCAGTGCTAGAGCCCTGGGACAGAAAAACACTGAAGCTTTCTTT
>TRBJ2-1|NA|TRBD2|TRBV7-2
CASSPLSGNSYNEQFF
TGTGCCAGCAGCCCTCTTAGCGGGAACTCCTACAATGAGCAGTTCTTC
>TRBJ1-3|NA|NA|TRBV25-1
CASSAGVRGRNTIYF
TGTGCCAGCAGTGCCGGGGTCAGGGGAAGGAACACCATATATTTT
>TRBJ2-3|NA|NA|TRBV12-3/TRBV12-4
CASRFVGTSTDTQYF
TGTGCCAGCAGGTTCGTCGGGACTAGCACAGATACGCAGTATTTT
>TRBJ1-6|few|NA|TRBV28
CASEPGREPLHF
TGTGCCAGCGAACCGGGGAGGGAACCCCTCCACTTT
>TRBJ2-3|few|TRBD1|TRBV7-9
CASSLLGTGATDTQYF
TGTGCCAGCAGCTTACTCGGGACAGGGGCCACAGATACGCAGTATTTT
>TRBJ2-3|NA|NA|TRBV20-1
CSASHRTDTQYF
TGCAGTGCTTCACATCGCACAGATACGCAGTATTTT
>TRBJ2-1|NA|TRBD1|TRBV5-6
CASSPPGTVLYEQFF
TGTGCCAGCAGCCCCCCCGGGACAGTATTATACGAGCAGTTCTTC
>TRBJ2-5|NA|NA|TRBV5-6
CASSRRGLEETQYF
TGTGCCAGCAGCCGTAGAGGGTTAGAAGAGACCCAGTACTTC
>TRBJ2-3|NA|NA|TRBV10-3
CAISDLGQPSGDTQYF
TGTGCCATCAGTGATCTCGGGCAGCCCTCCGGGGATACGCAGTATTTT
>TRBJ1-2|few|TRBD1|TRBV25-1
CASSLTGGEGYTF
TGCGCCAGCAGCCTGACAGGGGGCGAAGGCTACACCTTC
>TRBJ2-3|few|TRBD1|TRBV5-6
CATKGQGGDTQYF
TGTGCCACCAAGGGACAGGGGGGAGATACGCAGTATTTT
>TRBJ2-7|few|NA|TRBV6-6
CASSRRGDVSYEQYF
TGTGCCAGCAGTCGAAGAGGGGATGTTTCCTACGAGCAGTACTTC
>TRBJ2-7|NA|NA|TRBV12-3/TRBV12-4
CASSPSGVRSYEQYF
TGTGCCAGCAGTCCCTCCGGGGTCCGCTCCTACGAGCAGTACTTC
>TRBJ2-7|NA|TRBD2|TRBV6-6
CASSYRRGRTYEQYF
TGTGCCAGCAGTTACCGCCGCGGGAGGACGTACGAGCAGTACTTC
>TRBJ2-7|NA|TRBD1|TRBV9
CASSAQGHYNEQYF
TGTGCCAGCAGCGCACAGGGGCACTACAATGAGCAGTACTTC
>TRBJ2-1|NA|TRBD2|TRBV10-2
CASGGLAGRGPYNEQFF
TGCGCCAGCGGCGGACTAGCGGGACGCGGCCCCTACAATGAGCAGTTCTTC
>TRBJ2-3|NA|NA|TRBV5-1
CASRSTAQVRTDTQYF
TGCGCCAGCCGCTCCACCGCACAGGTCCGCACAGATACGCAGTATTTT
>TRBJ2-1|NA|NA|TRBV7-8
CASSLRRALYNEQFF
TGTGCCAGCAGCTTGAGGAGGGCCCTCTACAATGAGCAGTTCTTC
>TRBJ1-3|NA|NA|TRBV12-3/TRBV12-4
CASGGGAIGTTIYF
TGTGCCAGCGGCGGCGGGGCGATTGGGACCACCATATATTTT
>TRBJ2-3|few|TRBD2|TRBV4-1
CASSQSGLAGGTDTQYF
TGCGCCAGCAGCCAATCGGGACTAGCGGGAGGGACAGATACGCAGTATTTT